The clone carrying this T cell receptor beta chain was detected only a few times. Antigen unknown. V lost 5 bases to trimming and J lost 4 bases; unmatched junction nucleotides: 8. This CDR3 is 14 amino acids long. From germline, CDR1 is DFQATT and CDR2 SNEGSKA (reference sequence). This entry belongs to a study of T cell repertoires in cytomegalovirus infection. Turning to the study itself: Matching HLA type, along with CMV infection, was indicated by public TCR beta signatures. Study observations and caveats: HLA-C-restricted CMV clonotypes gave the most frequent clonotype in two of eight donors.

One entry per CDR3 protein, called by TCRdb with MiXCR from the reads. Of approximately 290,000 distinct CDR3 sequences listed, roughly 24% are singletons. The sample consisted of PBMCs. J is TRBJ2-1 and V is TRBV20-1; 7 nucleotides align to TRBD2. The clonotype was recovered from a human donor in good health (CMV status not recorded). Some clones in this sample may be carry-over from other donors' samples. The CDR3 is CSAPTSAKYNEQFF. The CDR3 nucleotides are TGCAGTGCTCCAACTAGCGCGAAGTACAATGAGCAGTTCTTC.